The rows below give T cell receptor beta chains drawn from one sample of a study of cytomegalovirus exposure and HLA in healthy donors. Some clones are missing from TCRdb's copy, which holds only in-frame ones; the method was immunoSEQ multiplex PCR. The profile covers fewer than 200,000 clones, with 80% to 85% appearing a single time and less than 1% taken by the ten largest. Sequenced input: PBMCs. All receptors come from a girl aged 2 to 9 in good health and CMV-seropositive. Both conserved end residues are part of each CDR3. The D gene is left open where the match is weak. Some rows mark clone size as missing; the rest say once, few, many or name a class of expanded clone.

size	V	J	D	DNA	CDR3
few	TRBV28	TRBJ2-7	TRBD2	TGTGCCAGCACCTCTCCCGGGACTAGAGACCCGGGTGAGCAGTACTTC	CASTSPGTRDPGEQYF
-	TRBV29-1	TRBJ1-1	-	TGCAGCGTTGATACGGCGGGGAACACTGAAGCTTTCTTT	CSVDTAGNTEAFF
-	TRBV6-1	TRBJ1-2	-	TGTGCCAGCAGTGTGGGAGGGTCCAACTATGGCTACACCTTC	CASSVGGSNYGYTF
-	TRBV6-1	TRBJ1-5	-	TGTGCCAGCAGTGAAGCGAGGGCCTTCATATCGCTGCAAGCGTCTCAGCCCCAGCATTTT	CASSEARAFISLQASQPQHF
-	TRBV30	TRBJ2-3	TRBD2	TGTGCCGGGACTAGCGGGAGGGCAGATACGCAGTATTTT	CAGTSGRADTQYF
-	TRBV2	TRBJ2-6	-	TGTGCCAGCCGGGGGTCTGGGGCCAACGTCCTGACTTTC	CASRGSGANVLTF
-	TRBV11-2	TRBJ1-4	-	TGTGCCAGCAGCCGGGAAGTGCGCACTAATGAAAAACTGTTTTTT	CASSREVRTNEKLFF
-	TRBV28	TRBJ2-7	-	TGTGCCAGCAGTCCCCTGGGCACCTACGAGCAGTACTTC	CASSPLGTYEQYF
-	TRBV5-4	TRBJ2-2	-	TGTGCCAGCAGCCGCGGCGGGGGGGAGCTGTTTTTT	CASSRGGGELFF
-	TRBV5-1	TRBJ1-4	TRBD1	TGCGCCAGCAGCTTGGCCACAGGGGAGCGCGAAAAACTGTTTTTT	CASSLATGEREKLFF
-	TRBV5-1	TRBJ2-7	TRBD1	TGCGCCAGCAGCTTGCAGGACAGGGTCGAGCAGTACTTC	CASSLQDRVEQYF
-	TRBV30	TRBJ1-3	-	TGTGCCTGGGGACACGGAAACACCATATATTTT	CAWGHGNTIYF
-	TRBV27	TRBJ2-6	-	TGTGCCAGCAGTTCAAACCACCAGATCTCTGGGGCCAACGTCCTGACTTTC	CASSSNHQISGANVLTF
-	TRBV5-1	TRBJ2-1	TRBD2	TGCGCCACCCAGGCCCTCCCGCTATCGGGGGGGTACAATGAGCAGTTCTTC	CATQALPLSGGYNEQFF
-	TRBV30	TRBJ2-1	-	TGTGCCTGGACTATTGGCAATGAGCAGTTCTTC	CAWTIGNEQFF
-	TRBV27	TRBJ1-5	TRBD1	TGTGCCACTCCGGGACAGGGTCAGCCCCAGCATTTT	CATPGQGQPQHF
-	TRBV15	TRBJ2-7	TRBD2	TGTGCCACCAGCAGCCCTCCCGGGACTAGCGTTTCGAGCTCCTACGAGCAGTACTTC	CATSSPPGTSVSSSYEQYF
once	TRBV9	TRBJ2-7	TRBD2	TGTGCCAGCAGCACCCCCGGGAGGAACGAGCAGTACTTC	CASSTPGRNEQYF
-	TRBV29-1	TRBJ1-2	TRBD1	TGCAGCGTTCCCAACAGGGGGCAGGGGGGCTACACCTTC	CSVPNRGQGGYTF
-	TRBV13	TRBJ1-2	TRBD1	TGTGCCAGCAGCTCCCAGGGGGACTACTATGGCTACACCTTC	CASSSQGDYYGYTF